This T cell receptor (beta chain) was documented in a study of T cells and Merkel cell carcinoma outcomes. V gave up 10 bases and J gave up 1 base; unmatched junction bases: 13. This CDR3 spans 17 amino acids. Germline loops: CDR1 SGHTA, CDR2 FQGTGA. The table came from immunoSEQ multiplex PCR; TCRdb's copy has only in-frame clones and leaves some out. The repertoire includes 15,000 to 25,000 clones, about four fifths of them detected once, and 3% to 3.5% sits in the top ten. Worth noting for this clone: The sample has other DNA sequences that encode this CDR3 too.

The sequenced material came from tumor tissue from Merkel cell carcinoma. The sequence came from a human donor with Merkel cell carcinoma. V is TRBV7-3 and J is TRBJ2-2; TRBD1 matches 9 bases. CDR3 loop: CATSTSGTGRNTGELFF. In nucleotides, the CDR3 is TGTGCCACCTCCACTTCTGGGACAGGGCGGAACACCGGGGAGCTGTTTTTT. Complete variable domain (other parts from reference TRBV7-3 and TRBJ2-2): GAGVSQTPSNKVTEKGKYVELRCDPISGHTALYWYRQSLGQGPEFLIYFQGTGAADDSGLPNDRFFAVRPEGSVSTLKIQRTERGDSAVYLCATSTSGTGRNTGELFFGEGSRLTVL.